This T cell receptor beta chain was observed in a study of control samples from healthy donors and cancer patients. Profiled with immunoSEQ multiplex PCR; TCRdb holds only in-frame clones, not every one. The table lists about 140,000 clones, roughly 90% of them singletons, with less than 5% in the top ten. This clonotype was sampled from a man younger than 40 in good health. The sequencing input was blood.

CDR3 protein: CASQLVGRNTDTQYF. CDR3 in DNA: TGTGCCAGCCAGCTAGTGGGGAGGAATACAGATACGCAGTATTTT. The J gene is TRBJ2-3, the V gene TRBV4-2; perhaps TRBD2 as D (6 bases). Trimming took off 8 bases at V and 3 bases at J, with 18 bases between the two ends. CDR3 length: 15 amino acids. CDR1 and CDR2 (germline): LGHNA, YNFKEQ.